What follows are 16 T cell receptor beta chains derived from one specimen sequenced in a study of early T cells in non-severe SARS-CoV-2 infection. From the 5' RACE reads, TCRdb called clonotypes with MiXCR, one entry per CDR3 protein. The table has about 60,000 distinct CDR3 sequences, around 13% seen once; the top ten hold roughly 4.2%. Sequencing used whole blood. These receptor sequences come from an adult who was a healthcare worker with PCR-confirmed SARS-CoV-2 infection or an uninfected control (not recorded which).

This clonotype was seen a handful of times. The chain has TRBV24-1 and TRBJ2-4, with D perhaps being TRBD1 or TRBD2 (5 bases each). The CDR3 totals 11 residues. Germline loops: CDR1 KGHDR, CDR2 SFDVKD. Trimming removed 4 bases at V and 8 bases at J, with 5 bases between. The CDR3 region has the DNA TGTGCCACCAGTGAGGGGGACATTCAGTACTTC. Its translation is CATSEGDIQYF.

This clonotype has a count of ten or more. V and J are TRBV3-1 and TRBJ1-6, with TRBD1 as a possible D gene (5 bases). This CDR3 region has 16 residues. V was pared by 0 bases and J by 7 bases, with 13 bases between. CDR1 is LGHDT and CDR2 is YNNKEL in the germline V gene (reference sequence). CDR3 DNA sequence: TGTGCCAGCAGCCAAGATCCCTGGGGCTCGAATTCACCCCTCCACTTT. Translation: CASSQDPWGSNSPLHF.

The chain uses TRBV25-1 and TRBJ2-5, with D perhaps matching TRBD1 (5 bases). Germline CDR1 is MGHDK and CDR2 is SYGVNS. Between the trimmed V and J ends, which lost 5 bases and 0 bases, there was a span of 7 bases. The CDR3 spans 13 residues. The CDR3 DNA reads TGTGCCAGCAGTCCACAGGACCAAGAGACCCAGTACTTC. Translating gives CASSPQDQETQYF.

The chain has TRBV5-1 and TRBJ2-7; 9 bases agree with TRBD1. This CDR3 contains 15 residues. V lost 3 bases, J lost 6 bases, and 10 bases stayed unmatched. Germline V gives CDR1 SGHRS, CDR2 YFSETQ. CDR3 loop: CASSSSRDREREQYF. CDR3 bases: TGCGCCAGCAGCTCCAGCCGGGACAGGGAGCGCGAGCAGTACTTC. Full variable domain (outside the CDR3, taken from reference TRBV5-1 and TRBJ2-7): KAGVTQTPRYLIKTRGQQVTLSCSPISGHRSVSWYQQTPGQGLQFLFEYFSETQRNKGNFPGRFSGRQFSNSRSEMNVSTLELGDSALYLCASSSSRDREREQYFGPGTRLTVT.

The J gene is TRBJ2-2, the V gene TRBV19; no definite D call. V was trimmed by 7 bases and J by 0 bases, leaving 21 bases between them. The CDR3 covers 18 residues. From germline, CDR1 is LNHDA and CDR2 SQIVND (reference sequence). CDR3 in amino acids: CASTYSYPERTNTGELFF. The CDR3 DNA reads as TGTGCCAGTACTTATAGTTACCCCGAACGGACGAACACCGGGGAGCTGTTTTTT. The full variable domain, its missing parts supplied by reference TRBV19 and TRBJ2-2, is DGGITQSPKYLFRKEGQNVTLSCEQNLNHDAMYWYRQDPGQGLRLIYYSQIVNDFQKGDIAEGYSVSREKKESFPLTVTSAQKNPTAFYLCASTYSYPERTNTGELFFGEGSRLTVL.

The rearrangement uses TRBV29-1 and TRBJ1-5; D gene ambiguous. The germline V and J ends were trimmed by 1 base and 4 bases, with 8 bases remaining between them. There are 13 residues in the CDR3. Per germline, CDR1 SQVTM and CDR2 ANQGSEA. The CDR3 DNA is TGCAGCGTTGAAGTAGGAATTAATCAGCCCCAGCATTTT. Translating gives CSVEVGINQPQHF.

The chain has TRBV5-8 and TRBJ2-4; TRBD2 matches 11 bases. This CDR3 region has 14 residues. CDR1 and CDR2 from the germline V gene are SGHTS and YDEGEE. Trimming at V came to 5 bases and at J to 6 bases, leaving 4 bases not matched to a gene. CDR3 sequence: CASSLAGGINIQYF. Written as DNA, the CDR3 is TGTGCCAGCAGTTTAGCGGGGGGGATAAACATTCAGTACTTC.

The chain carries TRBV20-1 and TRBJ1-1; D gene ambiguous. CDR3 size: 12 residues. Trimming pared 3 bases from V and 1 base from J, leaving 6 bases between. Germline V CDR1 and CDR2: DFQATT, SNEGSKA (reference sequence). CDR3 loop: CSASPQNTEAFF. CDR3 DNA sequence: TGCAGTGCTAGTCCACAGAACACTGAAGCTTTCTTT.

This clonotype was observed a handful of times. The V gene is TRBV7-9, the J gene TRBJ1-2; D call uncertain. The CDR3 length is 12 residues. CDR1 is SEHNR, CDR2 FQNEAQ, per germline (reference sequence). Trimming shortened V by 10 bases and J by 10 bases, and 19 bases separated the two germline ends. Here the CDR3 reads CATLSRTMVYTF. For the CDR3, the DNA is TGTGCCACTCTTTCACGCACCATGGTCTACACCTTC.

This clonotype was picked up a small number of times. The chain has TRBV12-3 or TRBV12-4 and TRBJ2-7, with 8 positions matching TRBD1. This CDR3 contains 15 residues. The V gene end was trimmed by 6 bases and the J gene end by 0 bases; junction bases not matched to a gene: 7. The CDR3 loop reads CASSPRTGYSYEQYF. The DNA of the CDR3 is TGTGCCAGCAGCCCCCGGACAGGGTACTCCTACGAGCAGTACTTC.

The chain carries TRBV12-3 or TRBV12-4 and TRBJ1-6; no clear D. The germline V and J ends were trimmed by 3 bases and 5 bases, with 14 bases remaining between them. This CDR3 has 16 amino acids. CDR3 in DNA: TGTGCCAGCAGTTTGGGAAGTCTCGCCAATAATTCACCCCTCCACTTT. It codes for CASSLGSLANNSPLHF.

This clonotype was found many times. The chain links TRBV20-1 to TRBJ1-2, with 7 nucleotides matching TRBD1. This CDR3 has 11 residues. Germline V lookup: CDR1 DFQATT, CDR2 SNEGSKA (reference sequence). The V and J ends lost 8 bases and 3 bases, in that order; junction bases with no gene match: 3. As DNA, the CDR3 is TGCAGTACAGGGGCCTACTATGGCTACACCTTC. This gives the protein CSTGAYYGYTF.

The CDR3 DNA follows: TGTGCCAGCAGTTTTGACCCGGCGACCCCTCATTACGAGCAGTACTTC. Translating gives CASSFDPATPHYEQYF. The rearrangement links TRBV6-5 to TRBJ2-7; D gene uncertain. The V gene's germline CDR1 is MNHEY and CDR2 SVGAGI. Trimming pared 4 bases from V and 4 bases from J, leaving 20 bases between. This CDR3 has 16 amino acids.

This clonotype was seen ten or more times. The V gene is TRBV20-1, the J gene TRBJ1-3; the D gene is possibly TRBD1 (5 bases). The CDR3 consists of 16 residues. CDR1 and CDR2 from the germline V gene are DFQATT and SNEGSKA (reference sequence). With 1 base removed from V and 4 bases from J, the gap between germline ends came to 17 bases. The CDR3 loop reads CSARGAIGARGNTIYF. CDR3 coding DNA: TGCAGTGCTAGAGGGGCGATTGGGGCGCGAGGAAACACCATATATTTT.

The rearrangement uses TRBV7-2 and TRBJ2-7; 10 bases are shared with TRBD2. The CDR3 is 15 residues long. The V segment lost 5 bases and the J segment 7 bases; nucleotides outside the gene matches: 11. Germline lookup yields CDR1 SGHTA and CDR2 FQGNSA. CDR3 amino acids: CASSRTLAGAGEQYF. The CDR3 coding sequence is TGTGCCAGCAGCAGGACGCTAGCGGGGGCTGGGGAGCAGTACTTC.

This clonotype has at least ten counts. In DNA, the CDR3 is TGTGCCAGCAGTTTCCCAGGGGGATTCTACGAGCAGTACTTC. Translating it yields CASSFPGGFYEQYF. This chain links TRBV12-3 or TRBV12-4 with TRBJ2-7; 7 bases are a match to TRBD1. After removal of 3 bases from V and 3 bases from J, the junction contained 5 bases not matched to a gene. The CDR3 contains 14 residues.